A single sample gave rise to the 6 T cell receptor beta chains below, sequenced in a study of vaccination effects on CD4 cells after COVID-19. Profiling relied on immunoSEQ multiplex PCR, and the TCRdb table lists in-frame clones only, not all of them. The table lists tens of thousands of clones, roughly four fifths of them singletons. These receptors have no known antigen. Before sequencing, viral peptide pools were used by the ViraFEST assay to expand antigen-specific CD4+ T cells. Upon completion of 10 to 11 days in culture, CD4+ T cells were isolated. Negative nucleocapsid antibody tests before and after vaccination confirmed no previous SARS-CoV-2 infection. Sequencing used CD4+ T cells from PBMCs cultured with SARS-CoV-2 spike peptides, obtained before COVID-19 vaccination. These TCRs come from a human donor who received a COVID-19 vaccine.

This clone showed up just a few times. V and J are TRBV5-1 and TRBJ1-1; D perhaps matches TRBD1 (5 bases). This CDR3 has 15 residues. Per the germline V gene, CDR1 is SGHRS and CDR2 is YFSETQ. The V end lost 0 bases, the J end lost 1 base, and 10 bases lay between the germline ends. CDR3 sequence: CASSLEGQRNTEAFF. The CDR3 DNA sequence: TGCGCCAGCAGCTTGGAGGGGCAGCGGAACACTGAAGCTTTCTTT.

This clone was seen once. The rearrangement links TRBV9 to TRBJ2-3; TRBD2 matches 7 bases. With V trimmed by 3 bases and J by 9 bases, 13 bases remained unmatched. In germline, CDR1 is SGDLS, CDR2 YYNGEE. The CDR3 is 15 amino acids. The CDR3 DNA reads as TGTGCCAGCAGCGGAGTAGCGGGCGCTGGGGGGACGCAGTATTTT. This gives the protein CASSGVAGAGGTQYF.

The chain recombines TRBV27 with TRBJ2-1, with 8 positions matching TRBD1. Germline CDR1 and CDR2: MNHEY and SMNVEV (reference sequence). The V and J ends lost 4 bases and 4 bases, in that order; junction bases with no gene match: 12. The CDR3 length is 17 residues. In DNA, the CDR3 is TGTGCCAGCAGTTCTCGACAGGGGCGCTACAGATACAATGAGCAGTTCTTC. It yields the protein CASSSRQGRYRYNEQFF.

The V call is TRBV5-6, the J call TRBJ1-2, with D perhaps matching TRBD1 (6 bases). The germline V gene has CDR1 SGHDT and CDR2 YYEEEE. CDR3 length: 14 residues. The germline V and J ends were trimmed by 2 bases and 0 bases, with 8 bases remaining between them. The CDR3 region has the DNA TGTGCCAGCAGCTTACAGGGTACTAACTATGGCTACACCTTC. Its protein is CASSLQGTNYGYTF.

The rearrangement joins TRBV27 to TRBJ2-1; D may correspond to TRBD1 or TRBD2 (7 bases each). Germline lookup yields CDR1 MNHEY and CDR2 SMNVEV (reference sequence). The CDR3 consists of 14 residues. V lost 6 bases, J lost 10 bases, and 19 bases lay in between. CDR3 sequence: CASRDRPGGREQFF. CDR3 coding DNA: TGTGCCAGCAGGGACAGGCCCGGGGGGAGAGAGCAGTTCTTC.

The CDR3 sequence: CASSPDHSYNEQFF. The CDR3 nucleotides are TGTGCCAGCAGCCCCGATCACTCCTACAATGAGCAGTTCTTC. The chain employs TRBV7-2 and TRBJ2-1; D remains unclear. This CDR3 has 14 amino acids. The germline V and J ends were trimmed by 5 bases and 0 bases, with 8 bases remaining between them. The germline gives CDR1 SGHTA, CDR2 FQGNSA. The full variable domain, completed using reference TRBV7-2 and TRBJ2-1, is GAGVSQSPSNKVTEKGKDVELRCDPISGHTALYWYRQSLGQGLEFLIYFQGNSAPDKSGLPSDRFSAERTGGSVSTLTIQRTQQEDSAVYLCASSPDHSYNEQFFGPGTRLTVL.